This TCR beta chain was observed in a study of shared clonotypes between healthy human individuals. Study-level findings and limits: It was anticipated that sequencing depth would influence how many clonotypes donors shared. About 5% was the fraction of naive CD4 clonotypes found shared across a handful of donors.

The repertoire was sequenced with immunoSEQ multiplex PCR; TCRdb's copy has only in-frame clones and lacks some. There are about 2 million clones in the sample; roughly 94% occur only once, and around 1% lies in the top ten. On this clone itself: Its specificity is not known. The sample contains more than one DNA sequence encoding this CDR3.

This CDR3 is built from 14 residues. Germline-derived CDR1 and CDR2 are LGHNA and YSLEER. The V end was cut by 0 bases, the J end by 5 bases, with 7 bases between. Positively selected for CCR7, the CD45RO-negative cells used as naive CD8 cells excluded terminally differentiated effector memory CD45RA+ cells. The chain employs TRBV4-3 and TRBJ1-4; D unresolved. The TCR was taken from a young man in good health. Sequencing input: naive CD8+ T cells sorted from blood. The CDR3 nucleotides read TGCGCCAGCAGCCAAGATCGCGGGAATGAAAAACTGTTTTTT. Amino acid sequence: CASSQDRGNEKLFF.